This TCR beta chain came from a study of blood T cell repertoires in COVID-19. This clone was detected ten times or more. The table came from immunoSEQ multiplex PCR; TCRdb's copy has only in-frame clones and leaves some out. The data contain about 190,000 clones, 70% to 90% of them seen just once; the ten biggest clones take up around 6.6%. V gave up 2 bases and J gave up 1 base, with 10 bases separating them. This CDR3 is built from 15 residues. The germline gives CDR1 MRHNA, CDR2 SNTAGT. The clonotype comes from a woman between 40 and 55 years old who had recovered from COVID-19. Material: peripheral blood. This chain links TRBV6-4 with TRBJ2-3, with D tentatively TRBD1 (6 bases). The CDR3 sequence: CASSDRAGGTDTQYF. CDR3 nucleotides: TGTGCCAGCAGTGACAGGGCAGGGGGCACAGATACGCAGTATTTT.